One sample yielded the 14 T cell receptor beta chains listed below, sequenced in a study of OX40 agonist ivuxolimab in advanced cancers. This table comes from immunoSEQ multiplex PCR, and its TCRdb copy is limited to in-frame clones, with some not included. The repertoire holds 90,000 to 100,000 clones, with approximately 90% as singletons. The specimen comprised CD4+ or CD8+ T cells sorted from blood, sampled in a trial of the OX40 agonist ivuxolimab. Receptors were obtained from an adult with an advanced solid tumor such as melanoma, head and neck, liver or kidney cancer.

This chain joins TRBV6-1 and TRBJ1-5, with D uncertain. The CDR3 length is 12 residues. Trimming removed 4 bases at V and 11 bases at J, with 12 bases between. From germline, CDR1 is MNHNS and CDR2 SASEGT. CDR3 coding DNA: TGTGCCAGCAGTGGGTTGGCGGGTGCCCAGCATTTT. Amino acid sequence: CASSGLAGAQHF.

This chain uses TRBV4-1 with TRBJ1-1, with D possibly being TRBD1 (5 bases). The CDR3 runs to 16 residues. V lost 0 bases and J 0 bases, leaving 11 bases between the germline ends. CDR1 is MGHRA, CDR2 YSYEKL, per germline. For the CDR3, the DNA is TGCGCCAGCAGCCAAGATCACGGGGGATTGAACACTGAAGCTTTCTTT. It encodes CASSQDHGGLNTEAFF.

The chain combines TRBV5-1 with TRBJ1-1; D gene ambiguous. The CDR3 has 13 residues. Trimming took off 4 bases at V and 3 bases at J, with 10 bases between the two ends. Germline V gene sequence: CDR1 SGHRS, CDR2 YFSETQ. The DNA of the CDR3 is TGCGCCAGCAGCGCCATCCCGGACACTGAAGCTTTCTTT. Encoded protein: CASSAIPDTEAFF.

This chain joins TRBV6-5 and TRBJ1-2; D call uncertain. The CDR3 contains 15 residues. CDR1 and CDR2 from the germline V gene are MNHEY and SVGAGI. V lost 0 bases and J 6 bases, leaving 14 bases between the germline ends. This CDR3 is CASSYSISGSDGYTF. The CDR3 region has the DNA TGTGCCAGCAGTTACTCGATATCTGGGTCGGATGGCTACACCTTC.

Of note for this clone: In the same sample, other DNA sequences code for this CDR3. The CDR3: CASSLTGGYEQYF. The CDR3 DNA sequence: TGCGCCAGCAGCTTGACGGGAGGGTACGAGCAGTACTTC. This sequence joins TRBV5-1 and TRBJ2-7; TRBD2 agrees at 8 bases. The junction had 1 base not matched to a gene; V was cut back by 1 base and J by 4 bases. The germline V gene has CDR1 SGHRS and CDR2 YFSETQ. The CDR3 is 13 amino acids.

This rearrangement joins TRBV2 to TRBJ2-1; 9 bases are shared with TRBD2. The germline gives CDR1 SNHLY, CDR2 FYNNEI. V trimming: 7 bases; J trimming: 1 base; junction bases outside the gene matches: 5. This CDR3 is 15 amino acids long. CDR3 sequence (DNA): TGTGCCAGCATCCCCGGACTAGCGTCCTACAATGAGCAGTTCTTC. Its protein product is CASIPGLASYNEQFF.

The chain combines TRBV29-1 with TRBJ2-5; 13 bases align to TRBD2. Germline V gives CDR1 SQVTM, CDR2 ANQGSEA. V was clipped by 6 bases and J by 5 bases; unmatched bases: 6. This CDR3 is built from 14 residues. The CDR3 nucleotides are TGCAGCGTCCCACTAGCGGGAGGGGGTGAGACCCAGTACTTC. This translates into CSVPLAGGGETQYF.

The chain joins TRBV15 to TRBJ1-2; the D is unclear. The CDR3 extends over 13 amino acids. Germline V gives CDR1 LNHNV, CDR2 YYDKDF (reference sequence). Trimming removed 0 bases from V and 4 bases from J, with 6 bases in between. DNA for the CDR3: TGTGCCACCAGCAGAGACGGCCTCTATGGCTACACCTTC. Its protein product is CATSRDGLYGYTF.

The chain combines TRBV9 with TRBJ2-1, with 8 bases fitting TRBD2. The length of the CDR3 is 16 residues. V was clipped by 0 bases and J by 0 bases; unmatched bases: 2. The germline CDR1 and CDR2 sequences are SGDLS and YYNGEE. DNA of the CDR3: TGTGCCAGCAGCGTAGTCAGCGGGAGCTCCTACAATGAGCAGTTCTTC. Its translation: CASSVVSGSSYNEQFF.

The V gene is TRBV6-1, the J gene TRBJ1-5, with TRBD1 identical over 10 bases. The CDR3 length is 14 residues. Unmatched junction bases numbered 5, after V lost 5 bases and J lost 7 bases. Per germline, CDR1 MNHNS and CDR2 SASEGT. The CDR3: CASSWGGQGQPQHF. In DNA, the CDR3 is TGTGCCAGCAGTTGGGGGGGACAGGGGCAGCCCCAGCATTTT.

The chain joins TRBV6-6 to TRBJ1-1, with D perhaps matching TRBD1 (5 bases). Germline values: CDR1 MNHNY, CDR2 SVGAGI (reference sequence). There are 15 residues in the CDR3. The V end lost 7 bases, the J end lost 1 base, and 16 bases lay between the germline ends. CDR3 loop: CASTSSGPGNTEAFF. In DNA form, the CDR3 reads TGTGCCAGCACTTCATCGGGACCGGGGAACACTGAAGCTTTCTTT.

This clone was detected only once. Here the CDR3 DNA reads TGTGCCAGCAGTCGAGGACAGGGAGGGGGCTACACCTTC. Protein product: CASSRGQGGGYTF. The chain couples TRBV6-1 to TRBJ1-2; 8 nucleotides line up with TRBD1. This CDR3 contains 13 residues. In germline, CDR1 is MNHNS, CDR2 SASEGT. Unmatched junction bases numbered 7, after V lost 5 bases and J lost 8 bases.

The V and J genes are TRBV4-2 and TRBJ2-2, with D perhaps TRBD1 or TRBD2 (7 bases each). In germline, CDR1 is LGHNA, CDR2 YNFKEQ. Trimming removed 1 base at V and 4 bases at J, with 13 bases between. This CDR3 is 16 amino acids long. DNA for the CDR3: TGTGCCAGCAGCCAAGCAGGGGGGGGTGCCACCGGGGAGCTGTTTTTT. Residues: CASSQAGGGATGELFF.

The chain is built from TRBV7-8 and TRBJ2-3; 14 bases are a match to TRBD2. The V segment lost 5 bases and the J segment 8 bases; nucleotides outside the gene matches: 3. CDR1 is SGHVS and CDR2 is FQNEAQ in the germline V gene. This CDR3 has 14 amino acids. CDR3 in amino acids: CASSLGTSGGTQYF. In DNA, the CDR3 is TGTGCCAGCAGCCTTGGGACTAGCGGGGGTACGCAGTATTTT.